The 5 T cell receptor beta chains below were found in one sample sequenced in a study of blood T cell repertoires in COVID-19. Profiled with immunoSEQ multiplex PCR; TCRdb holds only in-frame clones, not every one. Among around 300,000 clones, approximately 86% were seen once, and the ten largest hold about an eighth. The sample taken for sequencing was peripheral blood. These receptor sequences come from a woman aged 70-85 years with COVID-19, enrolled during active disease.

This chain connects TRBV6-5 to TRBJ1-1; tentatively, D is TRBD1 (6 bases). V lost 6 bases and J lost 11, with 22 bases in between. CDR1 is MNHEY and CDR2 is SVGAGI in the germline V gene. The CDR3 length is 14 residues. This CDR3 reads CASRSDRVPLKAFF. CDR3 bases: TGTGCCAGCAGGTCGGACAGAGTCCCTTTGAAGGCTTTCTTT.

About this clone: Other DNA variants within this sample encode the same CDR3. The chain recombines TRBV27 with TRBJ2-7, with TRBD2 matching over 9 bases. Germline-derived CDR1 and CDR2 are MNHEY and SMNVEV (reference sequence). The J segment lost 2 bases and the V segment lost 3 bases, leaving 2 bases of the junction unmatched. CDR3 length equals 14 residues. CDR3 bases: TGTGCCAGCAGTTTGCGGGGGGGTACCTACGAGCAGTACTTC. Translating it yields CASSLRGGTYEQYF.

A remark on this clone: Other DNA sequences in this specimen translate into the identical CDR3. The chain is built from TRBV6-5 and TRBJ1-5, with TRBD1 as a possible D gene (6 bases). This CDR3 has 13 amino acids. Trimming cost V 6 bases and J 3 bases, with 9 bases left between them. The germline CDR1 and CDR2 sequences are MNHEY and SVGAGI. The CDR3 is CASRQGVNQPQHF. The CDR3 DNA is TGTGCCAGCAGACAGGGAGTCAATCAGCCCCAGCATTTT.

V gene TRBV9 combines with J gene TRBJ2-3; no clear D. The germline V and J ends were trimmed by 6 bases and 2 bases, with 16 bases remaining between them. The CDR3 is 15 amino acids. Germline CDR1 SGDLS, CDR2 YYNGEE. The CDR3 sequence is CASTTDTRFTDTQYF. CDR3 bases: TGTGCCAGCACGACCGACACCCGCTTCACAGATACGCAGTATTTT. Combining the CDR3 with reference TRBV9 and TRBJ2-3 gives the whole variable domain DSGVTQTPKHLITATGQRVTLRCSPRSGDLSVYWYQQSLDQGLQFLIQYYNGEERAKGNILERFSAQQFPDLHSELNLSSLELGDSALYFCASTTDTRFTDTQYFGPGTRLTVL.

The chain employs TRBV27 and TRBJ1-6, with D possibly TRBD1 on 5 matching bases. This CDR3 is 13 amino acids long. Trimming took 2 bases from V and 14 from J, leaving 13 bases between them. CDR1 is MNHEY, CDR2 SMNVEV, per germline (reference sequence). The CDR3 region is CASSLNRLATLHF. CDR3 in DNA: TGTGCCAGCAGTTTAAACAGGCTCGCCACCCTCCACTTT.